This T cell receptor beta chain was captured in a study of type 1 and type 2 diabetes patients (TCRdb year 2016). Describing the broader study: Recruited in China, the cohort was made up of 9 or 10 type 1 diabetes patients, a few type 2 diabetes patients and roughly 6 nondiabetic controls. Type 2 diabetes patients served as a disease comparison group for the type 1 diabetes patients. Altogether, roughly 18 million paired-end reads were produced across the whole study. TCRbeta repertoires were profiled by high-throughput sequencing in the study to compare type 1 diabetes, type 2 diabetes and nondiabetic individuals. V gene usage was similar between approximately 20-cycle and 25-cycle amplification, suggesting similar primer efficiencies and random PCR bias. Across the study, CD4+ and CD8+ T cells were positively selected from PBMCs using CD4 or CD8 MicroBeads on MACS columns. The TCRbeta libraries underwent paired-end sequencing on Illumina HiSeq 2000 or MiSeq instruments.

Instrument used: Illumina MiSeq. For TCRbeta CDR3 amplification, the template was genomic DNA taken from the sorted T cell subsets. The TCRbeta CDR3 region was amplified by multiplex PCR with 30 forward and 13 reverse primers. PCR products were purified with AMPure XP beads, after which indices and adaptors were added in a second roughly 23-cycle PCR. Libraries were gel-purified using the QIAquick Gel Extraction Kit before sequencing. Per the source publication's procedure: Paired-end reads were merged using FLASH and were aligned with IgBLAST to IMGT V, D and J germline references. Reads with below 70% alignment identity to germline references were discarded, leaving 11,114,426 reads study-wide. IMGT definitions were followed to assign CDR3 boundaries, reading frame and productivity. Highly-expanded clones were defined as clones at or above 1% of reads, and diversity was measured by normalized Shannon entropy. Unpaired two-tailed t-tests were used to test group differences in Shannon entropy. Using fastp at Q25 and MiXCR, TCRdb reprocessed the public reads and kept productive beta chains. Under each unique CDR3 protein, matching rows form one entry showing the most common genes and DNA. What appears here as the V and J calls and clone size reflects TCRdb's work, not the paper's. Here the sample has a few hundred thousand distinct CDR3 sequences; over 45% occur a single time. Clones ranked in the top ten supply about an eighth of the sample.

For CDR1 and CDR2, the germline V gene lists MGHRA and YSYEKL. The CDR3 numbers 15 residues from cysteine through phenylalanine. Just the 45-base CDR3 DNA is kept, in frame starting at base 1. V lost 0 bases and J lost 2 bases; the stretch between them is 9 bases long. All diabetic patients met standard classification criteria for type 1 or type 2 diabetes, with glucose and C-peptide assessed by WHO-recommended methods. Exclusion applied to any donor with other autoimmune diseases or infections within the previous four weeks. Approximately 10 milliliters of peripheral blood were collected from each participant. LymphoPrep density separation was used to isolate PBMCs. In this sample, this clonotype turned up a few times. This clone's antigen is unknown. No per-base quality is available; no much larger clone lies one base away. The full study reports these points: The study groups were not matched for age and gender, which could possibly have biased interpretation. Type 2 diabetes and control samples had highly correlated V and J gene usage patterns, with the correlation between samples averaging about 0.97. In both CD4+ and CD8+ T cells, type 2 diabetes repertoires were highly diverse and significantly more diverse than type 1 diabetes repertoires. Since just a limited number of T2D and control samples were sequenced, some T1D-only HECs might also appear in more T2D or control samples. Type 2 diabetes patients had few highly-expanded CD4+ clones (median one), and those clones made up a median around 4% of reads.

This clonotype originated in a man aged 18 to 30 with type 2 diabetes. Material for sequencing was peripheral blood mononuclear cells (PBMCs). The chain is made from TRBV4-1 and TRBJ2-3; the D gene remains uncertain. The DNA sequence follows: TGCGCCAGCAGCCAAGAGAGTAGGGACACAGATACGCAGTATTTT. It translates as CASSQESRDTDTQYF.